The TCR beta chain under discussion was sequenced for a study of blood T cell repertoires in COVID-19 (TCRdb year 2020). Describing the broader study: The collaborator samples originated in the United States, Italy and Spain and spanned the acute and convalescent phases of COVID-19. The repertoires were released in a freely available public database meant as a resource for research on the immune response to SARS-CoV-2. Deeply sampled blood TCRbeta repertoires from subjects exposed to, actively infected with, or recovered from COVID-19 were included in the dataset. Where available, HLA class I and class II types were obtained from metadata supplied by the sample provider rather than from assay-based typing. The prospective study material was composed of cDNA or gDNA derived from T cells, B-cell-depleted T cells, or PBMCs. The samples were drawn from the first 160 participants of the ongoing ImmuneRACE study and from some 1,300 subjects provided by 6 global collaborators. The sample metadata nearly always contained a de-identified subject ID, COVID-19 status, age in years and sex.

TCRbeta CDR3 regions were amplified from genomic DNA using the immunoSEQ Assay, a bias-controlled multiplex PCR. Per the original workflow: The number of nucleated cells in each sample was estimated from the amplification of reference gene primers within the assay. To quantify the absolute abundance of each unique TCRbeta CDR3 rearrangement, sequence reads were collapsed and filtered. Productive Simpson clonality was computed per sample as the square root of Simpson's diversity index over productive rearrangements. The clones in this table, taken by TCRdb from immuneACCESS, are in-frame only. Not every clone is retained; where verified, under half of the shortfall comes from an unresolved V gene, and the cause of the rest is unknown. The V and J calls and clone size were taken over from that table, and D and trimming were inferred from the DNA. Counted in this sample were more than 200,000 clones; roughly 84% of them appeared once. The top ten hold more than 25% of the sample.

V and J are truncated by 5 bases and 6 bases respectively, leaving an intervening sequence of 13 bases. The germline V gene encodes CDR1 SGHTA and CDR2 FQGTGA. The cysteine opens and the phenylalanine closes a CDR3 of 13 amino acids. Of the read, only the CDR3 DNA is kept; its 39 bases are in frame from base 1. Beyond this particular receptor, the publication reports: The amount of clinical and demographic metadata varied by source and participant and was provided uncurated.

Whole blood was collected in K2EDTA tubes by collaborating institutions according to the institutions' own protocols. Collaborator samples were shipped for TCRbeta analysis as frozen whole blood, isolated PBMCs, or DNA extracted from either sample type. This clone appeared a single time. What antigen it recognizes has not been identified. No per-base quality is available; no much larger clone lies one base away. The chain couples TRBV7-3 to TRBJ2-5, with TRBD1 tentatively as D gene (5 bases match). This clonotype was sampled from a man aged 35 to 55 with acute or convalescent COVID-19. The material sequenced was peripheral blood. The CDR3 has the sequence CASSPGMGQTQYF. The nucleotide sequence is TGTGCCAGCAGCCCAGGGATGGGGCAGACCCAGTACTTC.